A single sample is the source of the 5 T cell receptor beta chains below, sequenced in a study of OX40 agonist ivuxolimab in advanced cancers. Produced via immunoSEQ multiplex PCR; TCRdb's table is partial and in-frame only. The table includes about 7,900 clones, roughly 87% detected once. The sample was CD4+ or CD8+ T cells sorted from blood, taken in a trial of the OX40 agonist ivuxolimab. These receptor sequences come from an adult with an advanced solid tumor such as melanoma, head and neck, liver or kidney cancer.

The rearrangement links TRBV28 to TRBJ2-7; no reliable D call. V dropped 4 bases and J dropped 6 bases, with 7 bases sitting between them. Looked up from germline, CDR1 is MDHEN and CDR2 is SYDVKM. This CDR3 spans 11 amino acids. The CDR3 DNA follows: TGTGCCAGCAGTTACGACTTCGAGCAGTACTTC. This codes for CASSYDFEQYF.

CDR3 sequence reads: CASTRGNTEAFF. The CDR3 region has the DNA TGTGCCAGCACCAGGGGGAACACTGAAGCTTTCTTT. The J gene is TRBJ1-1, the V gene TRBV6-5, with D perhaps TRBD1 (6 bases). V lost 7 bases, J lost 1 base, and 7 bases lay in between. The germline CDR1 and CDR2 sequences are MNHEY and SVGAGI. The CDR3 runs to 12 residues.

Details on this clone: This sample also contains other DNA sequences that code for the same CDR3. The rearrangement links TRBV7-9 to TRBJ2-6; D gene uncertain. Trimming removed 6 bases at V and 3 bases at J, with 6 bases between. The germline gives CDR1 SEHNR, CDR2 FQNEAQ (reference sequence). The CDR3 length is 13 residues. The CDR3 here is CASSYIGANVLTF. DNA of the CDR3: TGTGCCAGCAGTTATATTGGGGCCAACGTCCTGACTTTC.

The chain is built from TRBV4-1 and TRBJ2-7; either TRBD1 or TRBD2 may fit D (5 bases each). Trimming shortened V by 4 bases and J by 0 bases, and 13 bases separated the two germline ends. The germline V gene has CDR1 MGHRA and CDR2 YSYEKL. This CDR3 comprises 15 residues. Here the CDR3 DNA reads TGCGCCAGCAGCCTTTACCGGGACCACTCCTACGAGCAGTACTTC. Amino acid sequence: CASSLYRDHSYEQYF.

The J gene is TRBJ2-1, the V gene TRBV19, with unresolved D. Germline V gene data show CDR1 as LNHDA and CDR2 as SQIVND (reference sequence). Trimming shortened V by 10 bases and J by 1 base, and 5 bases separated the two germline ends. This CDR3 is 11 amino acids long. The CDR3 coding sequence is TGTGCCACCGGGTCCTACAATGAGCAGTTCTTC. Translated, it gives CATGSYNEQFF.